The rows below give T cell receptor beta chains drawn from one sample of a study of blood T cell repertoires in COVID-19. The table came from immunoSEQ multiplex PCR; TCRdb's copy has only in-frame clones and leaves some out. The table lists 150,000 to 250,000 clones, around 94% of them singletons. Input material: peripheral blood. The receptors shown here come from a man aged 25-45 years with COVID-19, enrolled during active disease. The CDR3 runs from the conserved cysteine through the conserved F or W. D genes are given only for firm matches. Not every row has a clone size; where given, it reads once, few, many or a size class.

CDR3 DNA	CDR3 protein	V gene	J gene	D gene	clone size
TGTGCCAGCGCCACAGGGGGCACTGGCTACACCTTC	CASATGGTGYTF	TRBV28	TRBJ1-2	TRBD1	once
TGCGCCAGCAGCCAAGATATGGGAGTTATCAATTCACCCCTCCACTTT	CASSQDMGVINSPLHF	TRBV4-1	TRBJ1-6	NA	NA
TGTGCCAGCAGTGAGCGCGGGGGGGCCTCAGATACGCAGTATTTT	CASSERGGASDTQYF	TRBV6-1	TRBJ2-3	TRBD2	NA
TGTGCCAGCAGCCAAGGGCGGGGGGCCGCAGCCCAGTACTTC	CASSQGRGAAAQYF	TRBV3-1/TRBV3-2	TRBJ2-5	TRBD2	once
TGCGCCAGCAGCTTGCGGGGGTCATACAATGAGCAGTTCTTC	CASSLRGSYNEQFF	TRBV5-1	TRBJ2-1	NA	NA
TGTGCCAGCAGTGACCCGGAGGGACAGGGTGGTGGGTATGGCTACACCTTC	CASSDPEGQGGGYGYTF	TRBV2	TRBJ1-2	TRBD1	once
TGCGCCAGCAGCCCGGACGGAGGAGGTTATGGCTACACCTTC	CASSPDGGGYGYTF	TRBV5-1	TRBJ1-2	NA	NA
TGTGCCAGCAGCTCTCGGTCGGGGGGGCCCAGGGAGCCCCAGCATTTT	CASSSRSGGPREPQHF	TRBV7-9	TRBJ1-5	NA	NA
TGTGCCAGCAGCCAAACTGCAACTAATGAAAAACTGTTTTTT	CASSQTATNEKLFF	TRBV3-1/TRBV3-2	TRBJ1-4	NA	NA
TGTGCCAGCAGTCCCCTTATCGATTCACCCCTCCACTTT	CASSPLIDSPLHF	TRBV6-5	TRBJ1-6	NA	NA
TGTGCCAGCAGTGAAGGACAGGGGGCGGGACAGCCCCAGCATTTT	CASSEGQGAGQPQHF	TRBV6-1	TRBJ1-5	TRBD1	once
TGTGCCATCAGTGTCGGGGATGGGTCACCCCTCCACTTT	CAISVGDGSPLHF	TRBV10-3	TRBJ1-6	NA	NA
TGTGCCACCAGGGCCAGGACAGGGGAAAAACTGTTTTTT	CATRARTGEKLFF	TRBV15	TRBJ1-4	TRBD1	NA
TGCGCCAGCAGCTTAGGGGACAGACACTTGAACACTGAAGCTTTCTTT	CASSLGDRHLNTEAFF	TRBV5-1	TRBJ1-1	TRBD1	NA
TGTGCCAGCAGGACGACAGGGGTGGAGACCCAGTACTTC	CASRTTGVETQYF	TRBV12-3/TRBV12-4	TRBJ2-5	TRBD1	once
TGTGCCAGCAGCTCAGAACAGGGGGGGTTTTACGAGCAGTACTTC	CASSSEQGGFYEQYF	TRBV11-2	TRBJ2-7	NA	NA
TGTGCCTCCGGACAGGGGCCTGGTTTGTACAATGAGCAGTTCTTC	CASGQGPGLYNEQFF	TRBV30	TRBJ2-1	TRBD1	NA
TGTGCCAGCTCACCACCCGGGACAGCTAACACTGAAGCTTTCTTT	CASSPPGTANTEAFF	TRBV18	TRBJ1-1	TRBD1	NA
TGTGCCAGTACCCCGGGACGAGGGAGGGCCCATACGCAGTATTTT	CASTPGRGRAHTQYF	TRBV19	TRBJ2-3	TRBD2	NA
TGTGCCAGCAGCCAAGTGGGGGGGCTTTCCAATTCACCCCTCCACTTT	CASSQVGGLSNSPLHF	TRBV3-1/TRBV3-2	TRBJ1-6	NA	NA
TGTGCCAGCGGGGGACACTCTGGAAACACCATATATTTT	CASGGHSGNTIYF	TRBV6-6	TRBJ1-3	NA	NA
TGTGCCAGCAGTGCCGGGACTAGCGGGGGGCCCACAGATACGCAGTATTTT	CASSAGTSGGPTDTQYF	TRBV6-1	TRBJ2-3	TRBD2	NA
TGCGCCAGCAGTGAGGCAGGGGGTCAAGAGACCCAGTACTTC	CASSEAGGQETQYF	TRBV10-1	TRBJ2-5	TRBD1	NA
TGTGCCAGCAGCCCGATGGGCCAGGGGGTGGTTGAAGCTTTCTTT	CASSPMGQGVVEAFF	TRBV11-3	TRBJ1-1	TRBD1	NA
TGCGCCAGCAGCCTTGGACAGGGCGCAGATACGCAGTATTTT	CASSLGQGADTQYF	TRBV4-1	TRBJ2-3	TRBD1	NA
TGTGCCAGCAGCCAAGCGGGGGGCGGGGTGAACACTGAAGCTTTCTTT	CASSQAGGGVNTEAFF	TRBV3-1/TRBV3-2	TRBJ1-1	NA	once
TGTGCCACCGGCAGCATTACGGGGAACACTGAAGCTTTCTTT	CATGSITGNTEAFF	TRBV15	TRBJ1-1	NA	NA
TGTGCCAGCAAGTATGGGCAGGGAACAGATACGCAGTATTTT	CASKYGQGTDTQYF	TRBV27	TRBJ2-3	NA	NA
TGTGCCACCAGCAGAGAAAACAGGGACCAGCCCCAGCATTTT	CATSRENRDQPQHF	TRBV15	TRBJ1-5	NA	NA
TGTGCCATCAGAATGGCGGCTAATGAAAAACTGTTTTTT	CAIRMAANEKLFF	TRBV10-3	TRBJ1-4	NA	NA
TGTGCCAGCAAAATGACAGGGGGGGCGAACACTGAAGCTTTCTTT	CASKMTGGANTEAFF	TRBV6-5	TRBJ1-1	TRBD1	NA
TGTGCCAGCAGACGACAGGGGGGTACTGAAGCTTTCTTT	CASRRQGGTEAFF	TRBV2	TRBJ1-1	TRBD1	once
TGTGCCAGCGGCCTAGCGGGGGGGCCGCAGTACTTC	CASGLAGGPQYF	TRBV6-2/TRBV6-3	TRBJ2-5	TRBD2	NA
TGTGCCAGCAGTTACCTAAGGGGGTCCTTTAATTCACCCCTCCACTTT	CASSYLRGSFNSPLHF	TRBV6-5	TRBJ1-6	NA	NA
TGTGCCAGCAGCTCACGACAGCGCAATCAGCCCCAGCATTTT	CASSSRQRNQPQHF	TRBV13	TRBJ1-5	NA	NA
TGTGCCAGCAGTTTACAGGCAAACAATGAGCAGTTCTTC	CASSLQANNEQFF	TRBV28	TRBJ2-1	NA	NA
TGTGCCAGCAGTGAAGAAGCCCTCCGACAGGGCTGGAACACTGAAGCTTTCTTT	CASSEEALRQGWNTEAFF	TRBV6-1	TRBJ1-1	TRBD1	NA
TGTGCCAGCAGCGGAACAGGGGGCCTCGCTGAAGCTTTCTTT	CASSGTGGLAEAFF	TRBV3-1/TRBV3-2	TRBJ1-1	TRBD1	NA
TGTGCCAGCAGCGCCCACGCGGGGGGTGGGAGCACTGAAGCTTTCTTT	CASSAHAGGGSTEAFF	TRBV5-5	TRBJ1-1	NA	NA
TGTGCCAGCAGCCAACAACCCACAGGGTCTTTCACCTACAATGAGCAGTTCTTC	CASSQQPTGSFTYNEQFF	TRBV7-6	TRBJ2-1	NA	NA
TGTGCCAGCAGCCAAGATCGAAACAGAGAAGCTTTCTTT	CASSQDRNREAFF	TRBV14	TRBJ1-1	NA	NA
TGTGCCAGCTCACAGCTAGCGCAAGAGACCCAGTACTTC	CASSQLAQETQYF	TRBV18	TRBJ2-5	NA	NA
TGTGCCAGTAGTCCGGACAGGGGAGTTATCCATGGCTACACCTTC	CASSPDRGVIHGYTF	TRBV19	TRBJ1-2	TRBD1	NA
TGTGCCAGCAGTTCCCTAGGGACTAGCACAGATACGCAGTATTTT	CASSSLGTSTDTQYF	TRBV25-1	TRBJ2-3	NA	NA
TGCGCCAGCAGCAAGGGGACTAGCGGGGCCTGGGGGGACGAGCAGTACTTC	CASSKGTSGAWGDEQYF	TRBV4-1	TRBJ2-7	TRBD2	NA
TGCGCCAGCAGCCAAGATAGGGGGCTAGAGCAGTTCTTC	CASSQDRGLEQFF	TRBV4-1	TRBJ2-1	TRBD1	NA
TGTGCCAGTAGTGGCACGGGGAGGGGGAGGAGTTCCGACGAGAGTGTAAAACTGTTTTTT	CASSGTGRGRSSDESVKLFF	TRBV19	TRBJ1-4	NA	NA
TGCGCCAGCAGCTTGGACAGGGAGGGCACCGGGGAGCTGTTTTTT	CASSLDREGTGELFF	TRBV5-1	TRBJ2-2	NA	NA
TGCGCCAGCAGCCAACTGGGCATCAGGGTAGAATCCACTGAAGCTTTCTTT	CASSQLGIRVESTEAFF	TRBV4-1	TRBJ1-1	NA	NA
TGTGCCAGCAGCGGACAGGGTTTCTACAATGAGCAGTTCTTC	CASSGQGFYNEQFF	TRBV7-9	TRBJ2-1	TRBD1	NA
TGTGCCAGCAGCTTACAGGGGCGGAACGAGCAGTACTTC	CASSLQGRNEQYF	TRBV7-3	TRBJ2-7	NA	NA
TGCGCCAGCAGCGCGACAGGGGGCCTGAACACTGAAGCTTTCTTT	CASSATGGLNTEAFF	TRBV4-1	TRBJ1-1	TRBD1	NA
TGCGCCAGCAGTGGACAGGACCCTTGGGCTTTCTTT	CASSGQDPWAFF	TRBV4-1	TRBJ1-1	TRBD1	NA
TGTGCCAGCAGTTTAGGGCGCTATTCACCCCTCCACTTT	CASSLGRYSPLHF	TRBV27	TRBJ1-6	NA	NA